Presented here are 24 T cell receptor beta chains from one specimen sequenced in a study of CD8+ T cells in alopecia areata. Treatment defined: oral pan-JAK inhibitor, 5-10 mg twice daily. RNA was isolated and reverse transcribed to cDNA, the sequencing template. Profiled with immunoSEQ multiplex PCR; TCRdb holds only in-frame clones, not every one. The sample comprises hundreds of thousands of clones, about three fifths of which are singletons, and about 0.93% rests with the top ten. This specimen consisted of CD4+ T cells sorted from blood, obtained at week 52, from a patient treated with tofacitinib. The receptors originated from a human donor with alopecia areata.

The CDR3 DNA sequence: TGTGCCAGCAGCTTAGCGCAGGGGAAGACAGATACGCAGTATTTT. As protein: CASSLAQGKTDTQYF. The chain recombines TRBV7-2 with TRBJ2-3; the D gene is possibly TRBD1 (6 bases). The V end was cut by 0 bases, the J end by 3 bases, with 10 bases between. Germline V gene lookup returns CDR1 SGHTA and CDR2 FQGNSA. This CDR3 spans 15 amino acids.

This sequence joins TRBV25-1 and TRBJ1-6, with D possibly being TRBD1 (5 bases). The CDR3 extends over 14 amino acids. CDR1 MGHDK and CDR2 SYGVNS come from the germline V gene. Trimming took off 6 bases at V and 8 bases at J, with 14 bases between the two ends. The CDR3 spells CASRTGTAHSPLHF. In nucleotides, the CDR3 is TGTGCCAGCAGGACCGGGACCGCGCATTCACCCCTCCACTTT.

This clone has more than one count but fewer than ten. The CDR3: CSVGVGTFGELFF. In DNA, the CDR3 is TGCAGCGTTGGAGTAGGAACGTTCGGGGAGCTGTTTTTT. The chain couples TRBV29-1 to TRBJ2-2; no definite D call. Deletions cut 4 bases from V and 7 bases from J, with 13 bases between. This CDR3 comprises 13 residues. CDR1 is SQVTM and CDR2 is ANQGSEA in the germline V gene.

The V gene is TRBV5-1, the J gene TRBJ1-5; tentative D call: TRBD1 (5 bases). The CDR3 is made up of 14 amino acids. Looked up from germline, CDR1 is SGHRS and CDR2 is YFSETQ. The germline V and J ends were trimmed by 4 bases and 3 bases, with 11 bases remaining between them. The CDR3 DNA reads as TGCGCCAGCAGCAGAGACAGCCCCAATCAGCCCCAGCATTTT. This sequence encodes CASSRDSPNQPQHF.

CDR3 sequence reads: CASSPGQGYYGYTF. CDR3 nucleotides: TGTGCCAGCAGTCCGGGACAGGGATACTATGGCTACACCTTC. V usage is TRBV25-1 and J usage is TRBJ1-2, with TRBD1 identical over 9 bases. The CDR3 is 14 residues long. Per germline, CDR1 MGHDK and CDR2 SYGVNS. The trim removed 5 bases at V and 3 bases at J, leaving 4 bases unmatched.

This chain uses TRBV27 with TRBJ2-5, with D maybe TRBD1 (6 bases). The CDR3 sequence is 16 residues long. Trimming removed 6 bases from V and 4 bases from J, with 21 bases in between. Germline CDR1 MNHEY, CDR2 SMNVEV (reference sequence). CDR3 coding DNA: TGTGCCAGCAGAAAAGCGTTGGCAGGGGTGCGAGAGACCCAGTACTTC. Its translation: CASRKALAGVRETQYF.

CDR3 in amino acids: CAWNKGWDYNEQFF. CDR3 sequence (DNA): TGTGCCTGGAATAAGGGTTGGGACTACAATGAGCAGTTCTTC. The chain employs TRBV30 and TRBJ2-1; D gene ambiguous. This CDR3 has 14 residues. Trimming stripped 4 bases from V and 3 bases from J, with 13 bases between. Germline V lookup: CDR1 GTSNPN, CDR2 SVGIG (reference sequence).

The chain is built from TRBV30 and TRBJ1-5, with TRBD1 as a possible D gene (6 bases). Trimming removed 4 bases at V and 2 bases at J, with 9 bases between. The CDR3 sequence is 13 residues long. Germline CDR1 and CDR2: GTSNPN and SVGIG (reference sequence). CDR3 nucleotide sequence: TGTGCCTGGACTTCAGGGGGCAATCAGCCCCAGCATTTT. This sequence encodes CAWTSGGNQPQHF.

V is TRBV18 and J is TRBJ1-2, with a possible D match to TRBD1 (5 bases). The CDR3 is made up of 17 amino acids. The V end was cut by 1 base, the J end by 4 bases, with 19 bases between. Germline V gene lookup returns CDR1 KGHSH and CDR2 LQKENI. The CDR3 DNA follows: TGTGCCAGCTCACCACTTGCAGATCCACCTGGGACCTATGGCTACACCTTC. This gives the protein CASSPLADPPGTYGYTF.

The CDR3 DNA follows: TGTGCCAGCAGTGAGGACGGGGCTGGCGAGCAGTACTTC. Protein product: CASSEDGAGEQYF. V is TRBV2 and J is TRBJ2-7; the D gene could be TRBD1 or TRBD2 (5 bases each). The CDR3 consists of 13 residues. Per germline, CDR1 SNHLY and CDR2 FYNNEI. Trimming removed 3 bases at V and 6 bases at J, with 12 bases between.

This clone was seen a handful of times. The chain links TRBV7-9 to TRBJ2-5; 13 nucleotides agree with TRBD2. The germline gives CDR1 SEHNR, CDR2 FQNEAQ (reference sequence). The CDR3 sequence is 15 residues long. The junction had 5 bases not matched to a gene; V was cut back by 6 bases and J by 4 bases. CDR3 coding DNA: TGTGCCAGCAGTAGACTAGCGGGGGGCGCAGAGACCCAGTACTTC. Its translation: CASSRLAGGAETQYF.

This chain uses TRBV2 with TRBJ1-6, with a tentative D call TRBD1 (5 bases). Trimming took 4 bases from V and 3 from J, leaving 13 bases between them. Per germline, CDR1 SNHLY and CDR2 FYNNEI. The CDR3 covers 16 residues. The CDR3 here is CASSVDSLNYNSPLHF. For the CDR3, the DNA is TGTGCCAGCAGTGTTGACAGCTTAAACTATAATTCACCCCTCCACTTT.

This chain uses TRBV30 with TRBJ2-5; D possibly corresponds to TRBD1 (5 bases). This CDR3 comprises 13 residues. Germline V CDR1 and CDR2: GTSNPN, SVGIG (reference sequence). Trimming shortened V by 0 bases and J by 5 bases, and 10 bases separated the two germline ends. The CDR3 loop reads CAWSVGARETQYF. Written as DNA, the CDR3 is TGTGCCTGGAGTGTAGGGGCCAGGGAGACCCAGTACTTC.

This chain joins TRBV30 and TRBJ1-1; D not resolved. The ends were cut back, 0 bases at V and 0 bases at J, with 5 bases in the middle. The CDR3 consists of 13 residues. Germline V gene data show CDR1 as GTSNPN and CDR2 as SVGIG (reference sequence). In DNA form, the CDR3 reads TGTGCCTGGAGTGTCGAGTTGAACACTGAAGCTTTCTTT. Its translation is CAWSVELNTEAFF. Using reference TRBV30 and TRBJ1-1 for the parts outside the CDR3, the full variable domain is SQTIHQWPATLVQPVGSPLSLECTVEGTSNPNLYWYRQAAGRGLQLLFYSVGIGQISSEVPQNLSASRPQDRQFILSSKKLLLSDSGFYLCAWSVELNTEAFFGQGTRLTVV.

The chain combines TRBV29-1 with TRBJ2-3; 8 positions agree with TRBD2. CDR1 and CDR2 (germline): SQVTM, ANQGSEA. The CDR3 totals 17 residues. CDR3 region: CTTLWAGGRLSTDTQYF. The CDR3 bases are TGCACCACCTTGTGGGCGGGGGGACGTCTAAGCACAGATACGCAGTATTTT.

The chain combines TRBV7-6 with TRBJ2-3; no definite D call. Germline V CDR1 and CDR2: SGHVS, FNYEAQ. Trimming left V 2 bases short and J 5 bases short, with 8 bases between. This CDR3 has 13 residues. The CDR3 spells CASSLSGEDTQYF. Written as DNA, the CDR3 is TGTGCCAGCAGCTTAAGTGGGGAAGATACGCAGTATTTT. The full variable domain, its missing parts supplied by reference TRBV7-6 and TRBJ2-3, is GAGVSQSPRYKVTKRGQDVALRCDPISGHVSLYWYRQALGQGPEFLTYFNYEAQQDKSGLPNDRFSAERPEGSISTLTIQRTEQRDSAMYRCASSLSGEDTQYFGPGTRLTVL.

V is TRBV29-1 and J is TRBJ1-3, with D unresolved. In germline, CDR1 is SQVTM, CDR2 ANQGSEA. Between the trimmed V and J ends, which lost 2 bases and 0 bases, there was a span of 5 bases. The CDR3 extends over 13 amino acids. CDR3 residues: CSVELNSGNTIYF. CDR3 in DNA: TGCAGCGTTGAATTGAACTCTGGAAACACCATATATTTT.

The chain links TRBV9 to TRBJ2-2; D is undetermined. Germline V CDR1 and CDR2: SGDLS, YYNGEE. Trimming pared 4 bases from V and 3 bases from J, leaving 1 base between. The length of the CDR3 is 11 residues. CDR3 sequence: CASSHTGELFF. The CDR3 region has the DNA TGTGCCAGCAGCCACACCGGGGAGCTGTTTTTT.

This sequence joins TRBV7-2 and TRBJ1-1, with TRBD1 matching 7 bases. This CDR3 is built from 13 residues. The germline V gene has CDR1 SGHTA and CDR2 FQGNSA. Trimming cost V 5 bases and J 5 bases; bases outside gene matches: 5. The DNA of the CDR3 is TGTGCCAGCAGCATTTACAGGGGTACTGAAGCTTTCTTT. It translates to CASSIYRGTEAFF.

V gene TRBV18 combines with J gene TRBJ1-6, with 11 bases lining up with TRBD1. Trimming took 3 bases from V and 10 from J; bases not matched to a gene: 8. CDR3 length: 16 amino acids. Germline V CDR1 and CDR2: KGHSH, LQKENI. The CDR3 DNA reads TGTGCCAGCTCACCCGTAGGACAGGGGGCACAATCACCCCTCCACTTT. Residues: CASSPVGQGAQSPLHF.

The chain is built from TRBV6-5 and TRBJ1-1; no clear D. CDR3 length: 15 residues. CDR1 is MNHEY, CDR2 SVGAGI, per germline. Deletions cut 4 bases from V and 0 bases from J, with 12 bases between. The CDR3 here is CASSFNGEMNTEAFF. The CDR3 DNA reads TGTGCCAGCAGTTTCAATGGGGAAATGAACACTGAAGCTTTCTTT.

This rearrangement joins TRBV19 to TRBJ1-2; weak D call: TRBD1 (5 bases). The CDR3 has 15 residues. Trimming took off 6 bases at V and 4 bases at J, with 18 bases between the two ends. Germline V gene lookup returns CDR1 LNHDA and CDR2 SQIVND (reference sequence). Written as DNA, the CDR3 is TGTGCCAGTAGGAATGGCGGGACGGGGCTCTATGGCTACACCTTC. Its protein product is CASRNGGTGLYGYTF.

V is TRBV27 and J is TRBJ1-5; TRBD1 is a possible D gene (5 bases). The CDR3 totals 15 residues. Germline loops: CDR1 MNHEY, CDR2 SMNVEV (reference sequence). Trimming cost V 6 bases and J 5 bases, with 17 bases left between them. CDR3 nucleotide sequence: TGTGCCAGCAGACCGGGACTGAAGTTAGATCAGCCCCAGCATTTT. Translating it yields CASRPGLKLDQPQHF.

Comments on this clone: Possible read error: a much larger clone is one base away. This rearrangement joins TRBV7-9 to TRBJ2-5; no definite D call. V was pared by 1 base and J by 1 base, with 1 base between. CDR1 and CDR2 from the germline V gene are SEHNR and FQNEAQ (reference sequence). This CDR3 spans 12 amino acids. In nucleotides, the CDR3 is TGTGCCAGCAGCTTAGGCCAAGAGACCCAGTACTTC. Translation gives CASSLGQETQYF.